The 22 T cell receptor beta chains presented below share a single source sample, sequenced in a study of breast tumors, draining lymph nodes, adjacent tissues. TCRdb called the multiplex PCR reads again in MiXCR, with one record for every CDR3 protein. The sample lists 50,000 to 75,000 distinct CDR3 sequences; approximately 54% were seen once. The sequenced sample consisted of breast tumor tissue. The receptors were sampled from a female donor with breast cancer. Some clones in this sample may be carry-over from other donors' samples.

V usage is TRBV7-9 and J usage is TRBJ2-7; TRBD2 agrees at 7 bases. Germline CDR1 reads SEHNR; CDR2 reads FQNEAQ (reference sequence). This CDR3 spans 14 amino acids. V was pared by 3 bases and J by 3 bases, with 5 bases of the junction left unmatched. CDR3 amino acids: CASSLVGGSYEQYV. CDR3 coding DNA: TGTGCCAGCAGCTTGGTTGGCGGGAGCTACGAGCAGTACGTC.

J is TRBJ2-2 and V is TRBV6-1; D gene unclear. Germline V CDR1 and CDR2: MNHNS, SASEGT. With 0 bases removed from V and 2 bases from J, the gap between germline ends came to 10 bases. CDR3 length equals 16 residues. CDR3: CASSEAKWYNTGELFF. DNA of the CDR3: TGTGCCAGCAGTGAAGCGAAGTGGTACAACACCGGGGAGCTGTTTTTT.

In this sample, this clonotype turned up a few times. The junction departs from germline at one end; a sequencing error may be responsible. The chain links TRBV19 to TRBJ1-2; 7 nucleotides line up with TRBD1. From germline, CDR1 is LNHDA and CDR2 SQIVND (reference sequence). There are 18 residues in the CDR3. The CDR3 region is CAPAGLPTTEGQRYGSTF. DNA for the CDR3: TGTGCCCCTGCGGGCCTCCCCACGACAGAGGGACAGCGCTATGGCTCCACCTTC.

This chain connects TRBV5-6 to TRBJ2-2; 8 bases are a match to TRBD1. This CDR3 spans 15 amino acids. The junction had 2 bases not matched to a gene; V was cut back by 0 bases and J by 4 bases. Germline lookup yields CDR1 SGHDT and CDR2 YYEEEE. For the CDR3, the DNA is TGTGCCAGCAGCTTGGTACAGGGGGGCACCGGGGAGCTGTTTTTT. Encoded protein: CASSLVQGGTGELFF.

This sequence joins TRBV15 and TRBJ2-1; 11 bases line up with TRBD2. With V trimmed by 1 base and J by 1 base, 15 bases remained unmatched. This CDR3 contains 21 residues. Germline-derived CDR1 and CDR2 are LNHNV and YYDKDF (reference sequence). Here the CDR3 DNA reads TGTGCCACCAGCAGAGGAGGGGCTAGCGGGGGGCCCTCTAATTCCTACAATGAGCAGTTCTTC. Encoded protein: CATSRGGASGGPSNSYNEQFF.

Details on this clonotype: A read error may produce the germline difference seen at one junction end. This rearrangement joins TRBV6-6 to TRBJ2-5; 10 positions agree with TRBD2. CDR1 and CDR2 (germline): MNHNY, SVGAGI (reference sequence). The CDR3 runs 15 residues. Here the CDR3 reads CASLSSGGATDTQCF. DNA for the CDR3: TGTGCCAGCCTCTCAAGCGGGGGGGCCACAGATACGCAGTGCTTC.

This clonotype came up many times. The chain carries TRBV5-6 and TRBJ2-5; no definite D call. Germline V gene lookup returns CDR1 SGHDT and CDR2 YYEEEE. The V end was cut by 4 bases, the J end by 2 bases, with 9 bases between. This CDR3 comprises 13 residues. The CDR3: CASSPVMQETQYF. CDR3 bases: TGTGCCAGCAGCCCAGTTATGCAAGAGACCCAGTACTTC. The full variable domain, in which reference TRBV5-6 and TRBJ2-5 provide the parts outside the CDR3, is DAGVTQSPTHLIKTRGQQVTLRCSPKSGHDTVSWYQQALGQGPQFIFQYYEEEERQRGNFPDRFSGHQFPNYSSELNVNALLLGDSALYLCASSPVMQETQYFGPGTRLLVL.

The CDR3 protein is CASMAGLAGANVLTF. DNA for the CDR3: TGTGCCAGCATGGCTGGGCTAGCGGGGGCCAACGTCCTGACTTTC. The V gene is TRBV2, the J gene TRBJ2-6; a possible D gene is TRBD2 (6 bases). This CDR3 has 15 amino acids. The V gene lost 7 bases and the J gene lost 4 bases, with 14 bases spanning the gap. Per the germline V gene, CDR1 is SNHLY and CDR2 is FYNNEI.

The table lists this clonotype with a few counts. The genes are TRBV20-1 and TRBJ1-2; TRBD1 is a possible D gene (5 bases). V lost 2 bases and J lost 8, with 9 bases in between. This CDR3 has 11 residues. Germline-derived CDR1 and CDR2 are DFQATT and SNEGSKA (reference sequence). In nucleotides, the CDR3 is TGCAGTGCTAGACTGTGGGACGGCTACACCTTC. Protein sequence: CSARLWDGYTF.

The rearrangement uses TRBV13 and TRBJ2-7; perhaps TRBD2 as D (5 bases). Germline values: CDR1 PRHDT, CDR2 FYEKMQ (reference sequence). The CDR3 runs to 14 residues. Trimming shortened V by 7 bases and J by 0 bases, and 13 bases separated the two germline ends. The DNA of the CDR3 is TGTGCCAGCACCCCCCGGGGTGTCTCCTACGAGCAGTACTTC. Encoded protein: CASTPRGVSYEQYF. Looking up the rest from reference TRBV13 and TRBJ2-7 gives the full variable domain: AAGVIQSPRHLIKEKRETATLKCYPIPRHDTVYWYQQGPGQDPQFLISFYEKMQSDKGSIPDRFSAQQFSDYHSELNMSSLELGDSALYFCASTPRGVSYEQYFGPGTRLTVT.

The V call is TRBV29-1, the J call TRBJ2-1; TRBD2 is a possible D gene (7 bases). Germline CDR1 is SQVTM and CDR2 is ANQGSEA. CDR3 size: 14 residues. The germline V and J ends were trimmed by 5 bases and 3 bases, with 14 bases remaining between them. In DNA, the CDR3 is TGCAGCGTTCGCGGGGGCGGGAGCTACAATGAGCAGTTCTTC. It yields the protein CSVRGGGSYNEQFF.

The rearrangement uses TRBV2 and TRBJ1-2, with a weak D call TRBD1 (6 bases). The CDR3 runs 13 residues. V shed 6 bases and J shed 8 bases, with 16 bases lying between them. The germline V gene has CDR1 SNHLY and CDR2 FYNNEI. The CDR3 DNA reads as TGTGCCAGCAGGCTAGCGGGGGCTCGGGGCTACACCTTC. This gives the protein CASRLAGARGYTF.

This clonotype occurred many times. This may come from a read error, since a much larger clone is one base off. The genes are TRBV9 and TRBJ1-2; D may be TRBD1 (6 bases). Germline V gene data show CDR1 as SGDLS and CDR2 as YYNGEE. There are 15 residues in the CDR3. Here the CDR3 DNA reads TGTGCCAGCAGCCACGCCTGGGGGCGAGTTGGTGGCTCCACCTTC. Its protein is CASSHAWGRVGGSTF.

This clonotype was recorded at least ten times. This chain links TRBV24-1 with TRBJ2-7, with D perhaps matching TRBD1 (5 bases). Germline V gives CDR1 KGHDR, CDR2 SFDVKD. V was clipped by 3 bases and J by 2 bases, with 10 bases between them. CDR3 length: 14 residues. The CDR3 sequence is CATSDRPGPYEQYF. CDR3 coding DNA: TGTGCCACCAGTGATCGGCCAGGGCCCTACGAGCAGTACTTC.

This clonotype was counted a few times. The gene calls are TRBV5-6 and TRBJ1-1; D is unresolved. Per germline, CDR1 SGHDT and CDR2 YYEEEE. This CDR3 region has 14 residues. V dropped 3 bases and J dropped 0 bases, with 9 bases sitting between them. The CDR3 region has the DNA TGTGCCAGCAGCTCCGGACGGATGAACACTGAAGCTTTCTTT. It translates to CASSSGRMNTEAFF.

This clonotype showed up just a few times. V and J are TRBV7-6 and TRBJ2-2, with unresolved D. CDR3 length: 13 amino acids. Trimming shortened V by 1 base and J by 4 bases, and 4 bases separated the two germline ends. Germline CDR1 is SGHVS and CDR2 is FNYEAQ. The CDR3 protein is CASSLGGTGELFF. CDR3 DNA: TGTGCCAGCAGCTTAGGGGGCACCGGGGAGCTGTTTTTT.

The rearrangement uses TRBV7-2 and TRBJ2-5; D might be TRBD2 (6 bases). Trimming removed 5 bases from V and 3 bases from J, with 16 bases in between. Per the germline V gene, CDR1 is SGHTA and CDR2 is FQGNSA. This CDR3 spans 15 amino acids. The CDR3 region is CASSLNGRREETQYF. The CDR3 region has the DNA TGTGCCAGCAGCCTAAACGGACGGAGGGAAGAGACCCAGTACTTC.

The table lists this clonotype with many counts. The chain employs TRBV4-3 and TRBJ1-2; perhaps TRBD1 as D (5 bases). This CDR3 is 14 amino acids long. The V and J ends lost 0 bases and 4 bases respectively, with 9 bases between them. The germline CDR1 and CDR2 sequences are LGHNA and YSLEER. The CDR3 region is CASSQDRQSYGYTF. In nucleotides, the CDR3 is TGCGCCAGCAGCCAAGATAGACAGAGCTATGGCTACACCTTC.

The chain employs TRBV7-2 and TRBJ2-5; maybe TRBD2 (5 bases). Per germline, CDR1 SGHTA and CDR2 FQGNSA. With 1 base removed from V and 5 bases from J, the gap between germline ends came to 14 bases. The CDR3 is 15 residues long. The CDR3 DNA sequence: TGTGCCAGCAGCTTAGGTTCTAGCCGTTGGGAGACCCAGTACTTC. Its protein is CASSLGSSRWETQYF.

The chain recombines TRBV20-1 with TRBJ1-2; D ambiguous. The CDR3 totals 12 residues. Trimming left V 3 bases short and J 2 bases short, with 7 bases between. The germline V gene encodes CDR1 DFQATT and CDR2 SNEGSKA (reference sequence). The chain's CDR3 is CSASTVNYGYTF. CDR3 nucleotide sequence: TGCAGTGCTAGTACAGTCAACTATGGCTACACCTTC.

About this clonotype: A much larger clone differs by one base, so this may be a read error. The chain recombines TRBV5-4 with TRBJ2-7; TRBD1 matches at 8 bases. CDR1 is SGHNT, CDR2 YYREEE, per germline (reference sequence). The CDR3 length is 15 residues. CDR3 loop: CASSWEQGAAYGQYF. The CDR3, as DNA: TGTGCCAGCAGCTGGGAGCAGGGGGCTGCCTACGGGCAGTACTTC.

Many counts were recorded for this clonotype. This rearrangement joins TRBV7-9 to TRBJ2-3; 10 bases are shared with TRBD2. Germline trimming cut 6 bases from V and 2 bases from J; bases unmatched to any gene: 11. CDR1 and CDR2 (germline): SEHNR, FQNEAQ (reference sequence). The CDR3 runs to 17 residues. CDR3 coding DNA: TGTGCCAGCAGTGCGGGGCTAGCGGGAGTCATCACAGATACGCAGTATTTT. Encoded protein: CASSAGLAGVITDTQYF.